This T cell receptor (beta chain) originates from a study of blood T cell repertoires in COVID-19. About the study: Spain, Italy and the United States supplied samples that represented acute and convalescent COVID-19.

How the authors handled the data: It was from reference gene primer amplification that nucleated cell counts were estimated. The assay was immunoSEQ multiplex PCR, and TCRdb's table has in-frame clones only and misses some. V and J calls and clone size are those listed in that table; D and trimming were worked out from the DNA. The sample yields around 56,000 clones, around 81% seen once. Germline CDR1 is SGHTA and CDR2 is FQGNSA. This CDR3 region has 15 residues. Deletions cut 0 bases from V and 1 base from J, with 8 bases between. The TCR comes from an elderly woman with active or convalescent COVID-19. Sequencing was performed on peripheral blood. V usage is TRBV7-2 and J usage is TRBJ2-3; D is unclear. The CDR3 DNA sequence: TGTGCCAGCAGCTTAGCGTTCGTTCGCACAGATACGCAGTATTTT. Residues: CASSLAFVRTDTQYF.